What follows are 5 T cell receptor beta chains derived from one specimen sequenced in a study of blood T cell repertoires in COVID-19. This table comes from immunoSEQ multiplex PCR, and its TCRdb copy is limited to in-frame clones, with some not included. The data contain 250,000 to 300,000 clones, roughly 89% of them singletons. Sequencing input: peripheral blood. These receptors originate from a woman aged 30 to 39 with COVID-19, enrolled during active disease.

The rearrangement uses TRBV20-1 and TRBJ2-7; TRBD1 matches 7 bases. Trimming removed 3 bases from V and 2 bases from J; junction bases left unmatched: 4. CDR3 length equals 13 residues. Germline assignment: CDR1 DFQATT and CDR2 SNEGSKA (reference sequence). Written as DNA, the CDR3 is TGCAGTGCTAGTAGGGACAGTCCCTACGAGCAGTACTTC. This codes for CSASRDSPYEQYF.

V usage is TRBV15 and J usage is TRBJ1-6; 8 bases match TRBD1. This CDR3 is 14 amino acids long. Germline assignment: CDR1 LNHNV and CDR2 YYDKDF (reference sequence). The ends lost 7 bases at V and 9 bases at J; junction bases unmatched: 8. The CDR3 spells CATTPDRGASPLHF. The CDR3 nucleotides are TGTGCCACCACCCCCGACAGGGGAGCTTCACCCCTCCACTTT.

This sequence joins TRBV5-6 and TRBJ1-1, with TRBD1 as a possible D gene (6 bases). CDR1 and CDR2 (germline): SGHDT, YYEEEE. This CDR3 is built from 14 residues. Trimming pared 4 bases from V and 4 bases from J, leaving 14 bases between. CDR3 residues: CASSIEQGPTEAFF. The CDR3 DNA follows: TGTGCCAGCAGCATAGAACAGGGCCCCACTGAAGCTTTCTTT.

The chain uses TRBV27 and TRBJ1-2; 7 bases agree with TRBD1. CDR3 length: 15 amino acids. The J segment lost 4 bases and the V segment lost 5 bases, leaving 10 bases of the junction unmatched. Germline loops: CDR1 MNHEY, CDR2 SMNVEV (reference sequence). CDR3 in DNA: TGTGCCAGCAGTGATATACCAGGGGGATTCTATGGCTACACCTTC. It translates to CASSDIPGGFYGYTF.

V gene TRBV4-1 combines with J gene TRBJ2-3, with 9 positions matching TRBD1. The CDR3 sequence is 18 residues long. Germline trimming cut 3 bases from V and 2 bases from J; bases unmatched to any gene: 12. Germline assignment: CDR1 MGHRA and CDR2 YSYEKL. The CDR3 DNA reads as TGCGCCAGCAGCCAGTACCCGTGGGGGACAGGGAACACAGATACGCAGTATTTT. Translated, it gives CASSQYPWGTGNTDTQYF.